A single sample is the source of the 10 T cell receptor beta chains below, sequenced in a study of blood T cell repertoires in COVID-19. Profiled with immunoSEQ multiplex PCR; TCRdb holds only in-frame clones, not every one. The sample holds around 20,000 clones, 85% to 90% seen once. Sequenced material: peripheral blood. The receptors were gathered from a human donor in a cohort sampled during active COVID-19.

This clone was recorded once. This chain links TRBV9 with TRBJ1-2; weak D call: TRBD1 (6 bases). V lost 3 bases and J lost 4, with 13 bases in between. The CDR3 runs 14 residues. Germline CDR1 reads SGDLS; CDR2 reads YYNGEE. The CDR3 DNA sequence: TGTGCCAGCAGCGCCAACAGGGAGGGCTATGGCTACACCTTC. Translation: CASSANREGYGYTF.

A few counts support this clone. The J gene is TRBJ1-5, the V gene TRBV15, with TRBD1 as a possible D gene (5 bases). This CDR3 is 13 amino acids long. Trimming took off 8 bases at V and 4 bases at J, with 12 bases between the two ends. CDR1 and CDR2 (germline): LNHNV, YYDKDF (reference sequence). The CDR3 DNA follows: TGTGCCACCGCCACCTCAGGGAATCAGCCCCAGCATTTT. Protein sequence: CATATSGNQPQHF.

The CDR3 loop reads CATSDLDRSGRDPSTDTQYF. As DNA, the CDR3 is TGTGCCACCAGTGATTTGGATCGTAGCGGGAGAGACCCTAGCACAGATACGCAGTATTTT. The V call is TRBV24-1, the J call TRBJ2-3; 9 bases line up with TRBD2. After removal of 0 bases from V and 0 bases from J, the junction contained 12 bases not matched to a gene. CDR3 length: 20 amino acids. Germline CDR1 is KGHDR and CDR2 is SFDVKD.

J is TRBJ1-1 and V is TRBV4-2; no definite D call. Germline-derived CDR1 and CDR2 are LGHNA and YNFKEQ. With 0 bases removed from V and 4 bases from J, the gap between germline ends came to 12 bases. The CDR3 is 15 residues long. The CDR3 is CASSQDSEGSTEAFF. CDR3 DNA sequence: TGTGCCAGCAGCCAAGATTCTGAAGGGAGCACTGAAGCTTTCTTT.

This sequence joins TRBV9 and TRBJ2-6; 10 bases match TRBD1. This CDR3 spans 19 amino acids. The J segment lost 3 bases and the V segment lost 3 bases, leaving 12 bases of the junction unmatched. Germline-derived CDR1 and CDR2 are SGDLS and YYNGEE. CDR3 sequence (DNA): TGTGCCAGCAGCGACCGGGACAGGGGCTTATTGAGTGGGGCCAACGTCCTGACTTTC. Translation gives CASSDRDRGLLSGANVLTF.

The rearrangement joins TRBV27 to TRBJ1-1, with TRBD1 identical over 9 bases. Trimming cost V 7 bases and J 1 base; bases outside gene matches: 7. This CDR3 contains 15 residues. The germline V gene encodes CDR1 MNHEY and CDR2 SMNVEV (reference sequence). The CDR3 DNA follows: TGTGCCAGCACCCCGACAGGGGGAGCGAACACTGAAGCTTTCTTT. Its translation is CASTPTGGANTEAFF.

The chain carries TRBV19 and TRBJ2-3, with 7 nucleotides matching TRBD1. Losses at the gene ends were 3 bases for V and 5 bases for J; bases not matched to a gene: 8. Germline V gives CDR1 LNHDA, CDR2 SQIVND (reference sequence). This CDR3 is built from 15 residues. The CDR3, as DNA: TGTGCCAGTAGTATCAGCCAGGGGGTAGTAGATACGCAGTATTTT. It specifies CASSISQGVVDTQYF. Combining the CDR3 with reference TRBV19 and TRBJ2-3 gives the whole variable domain DGGITQSPKYLFRKEGQNVTLSCEQNLNHDAMYWYRQDPGQGLRLIYYSQIVNDFQKGDIAEGYSVSREKKESFPLTVTSAQKNPTAFYLCASSISQGVVDTQYFGPGTRLTVL.

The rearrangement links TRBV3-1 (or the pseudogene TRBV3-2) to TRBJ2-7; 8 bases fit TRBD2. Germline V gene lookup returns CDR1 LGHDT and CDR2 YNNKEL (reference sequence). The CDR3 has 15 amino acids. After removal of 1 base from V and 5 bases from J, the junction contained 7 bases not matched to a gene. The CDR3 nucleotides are TGTGCCAGCAGCCAAGGAGCGGGAGTCGGCCACGAGCAGTACTTC. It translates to CASSQGAGVGHEQYF.

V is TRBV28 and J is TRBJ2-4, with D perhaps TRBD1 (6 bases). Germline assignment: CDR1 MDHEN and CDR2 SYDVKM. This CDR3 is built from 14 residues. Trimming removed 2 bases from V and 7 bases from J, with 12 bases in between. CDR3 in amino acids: CASSLTGSQNIQYF. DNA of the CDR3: TGTGCCAGCAGTTTAACAGGGTCACAGAACATTCAGTACTTC.

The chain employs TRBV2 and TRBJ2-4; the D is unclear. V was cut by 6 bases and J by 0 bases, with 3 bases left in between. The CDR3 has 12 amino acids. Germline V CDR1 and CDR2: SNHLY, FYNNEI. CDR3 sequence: CASSLAKNIQYF. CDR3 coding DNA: TGTGCCAGCAGCCTAGCCAAAAACATTCAGTACTTC.